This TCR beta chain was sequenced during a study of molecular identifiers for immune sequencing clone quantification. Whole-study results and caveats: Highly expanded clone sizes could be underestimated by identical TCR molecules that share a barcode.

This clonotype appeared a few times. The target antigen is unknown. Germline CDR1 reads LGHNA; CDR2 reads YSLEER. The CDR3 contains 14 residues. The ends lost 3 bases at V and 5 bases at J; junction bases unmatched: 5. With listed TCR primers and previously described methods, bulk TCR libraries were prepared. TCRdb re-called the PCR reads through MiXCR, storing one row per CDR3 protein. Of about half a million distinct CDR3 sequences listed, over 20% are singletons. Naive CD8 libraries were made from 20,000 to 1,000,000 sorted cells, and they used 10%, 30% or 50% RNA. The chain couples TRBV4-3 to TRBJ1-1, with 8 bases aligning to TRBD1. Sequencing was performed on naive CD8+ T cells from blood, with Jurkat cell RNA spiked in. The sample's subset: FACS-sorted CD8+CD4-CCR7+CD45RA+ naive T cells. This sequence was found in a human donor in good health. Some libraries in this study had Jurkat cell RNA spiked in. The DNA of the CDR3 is TGCGCCAGCAGCCATCAGGGGGCCTTAACTGAAGCTTTCTTT. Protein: CASSHQGALTEAFF.